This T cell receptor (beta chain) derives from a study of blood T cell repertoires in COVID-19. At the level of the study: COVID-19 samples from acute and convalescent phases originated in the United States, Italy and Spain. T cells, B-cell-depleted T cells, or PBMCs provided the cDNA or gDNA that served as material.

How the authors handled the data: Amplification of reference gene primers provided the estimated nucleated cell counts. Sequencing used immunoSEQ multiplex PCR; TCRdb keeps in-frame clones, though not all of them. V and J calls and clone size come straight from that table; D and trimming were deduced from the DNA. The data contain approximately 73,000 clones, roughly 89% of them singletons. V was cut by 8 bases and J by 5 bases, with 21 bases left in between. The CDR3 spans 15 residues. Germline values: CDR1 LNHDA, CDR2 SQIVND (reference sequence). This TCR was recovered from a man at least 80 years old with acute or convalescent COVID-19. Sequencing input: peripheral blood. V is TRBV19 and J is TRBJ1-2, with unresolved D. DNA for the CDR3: TGTGCCAGTGCGGGAACAGCAACGGGGAATTATGGCTACACCTTC. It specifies CASAGTATGNYGYTF.